What follows are 30 T cell receptor beta chains derived from one specimen sequenced in a study of cytomegalovirus exposure and HLA in healthy donors. Sequencing used immunoSEQ multiplex PCR; TCRdb keeps in-frame clones, though not all of them. Of about 56,000 clones in the sample, 93% were seen once. Sequencing used PBMCs. The receptor source for this set is a woman aged 18-29 years in good health and CMV-seropositive.

V is TRBV28 and J is TRBJ1-5; 9 bases line up with TRBD1. The V and J ends lost 6 bases and 2 bases, in that order; junction bases with no gene match: 2. The CDR3 totals 14 residues. CDR1 MDHEN and CDR2 SYDVKM come from the germline V gene. CDR3: CASRRTGGNQPQHF. CDR3 sequence (DNA): TGTGCCAGCAGGAGGACAGGGGGCAATCAGCCCCAGCATTTT.

The V and J genes are TRBV15 and TRBJ2-5; 8 bases match TRBD2. Germline V gene sequence: CDR1 LNHNV, CDR2 YYDKDF (reference sequence). With 8 bases clipped from V and 4 bases from J, the junction kept 6 bases outside the gene matches. This CDR3 region has 13 residues. This CDR3 reads CATSRSGGETQYF. The DNA of the CDR3 is TGTGCCACCTCCCGGAGCGGGGGAGAGACCCAGTACTTC. Full variable domain (outside the CDR3, taken from reference TRBV15 and TRBJ2-5): DAMVIQNPRYQVTQFGKPVTLSCSQTLNHNVMYWYQQKSSQAPKLLFHYYDKDFNNEADTPDNFQSRRPNTSFCFLDIRSPGLGDTAMYLCATSRSGGETQYFGPGTRLLVL.

This chain joins TRBV6-5 and TRBJ1-6, with TRBD1 matching over 8 bases. CDR1 MNHEY and CDR2 SVGAGI come from the germline V gene. The CDR3 runs 14 residues. With 8 bases clipped from V and 6 bases from J, the junction kept 6 bases outside the gene matches. The CDR3 DNA reads as TGTGCCAGCCATCAGGGGGCTTTTAATTCACCCCTCCACTTT. The encoded protein is CASHQGAFNSPLHF.

The V gene is TRBV28, the J gene TRBJ2-7; 7 bases align to TRBD1. The CDR3 has 14 amino acids. V was clipped by 6 bases and J by 3 bases; unmatched bases: 8. In germline, CDR1 is MDHEN, CDR2 SYDVKM. The CDR3 protein is CASRPGQPYYEQYF. In nucleotides, the CDR3 is TGTGCCAGCAGGCCGGGACAGCCCTACTACGAGCAGTACTTC.

This chain uses TRBV19 with TRBJ2-7; D might be TRBD1 (5 bases). The V gene's germline CDR1 is LNHDA and CDR2 SQIVND (reference sequence). This CDR3 is built from 14 residues. V was cut by 7 bases and J by 0 bases, with 13 bases left in between. CDR3 in DNA: TGTGCCAGTAAATGGCGGCAGGGCTCCTACGAGCAGTACTTC. Amino acid sequence: CASKWRQGSYEQYF.

This sequence joins TRBV5-1 and TRBJ2-5; maybe TRBD1 (5 bases). The germline V gene encodes CDR1 SGHRS and CDR2 YFSETQ. Trimming removed 4 bases at V and 2 bases at J, with 18 bases between. The CDR3 covers 16 residues. CDR3 protein: CASSRRTLSGQETQYF. The CDR3 DNA reads as TGCGCCAGCAGCCGACGGACCCTCTCAGGGCAAGAGACCCAGTACTTC. The full variable domain, rest sourced from reference TRBV5-1 and TRBJ2-5, is KAGVTQTPRYLIKTRGQQVTLSCSPISGHRSVSWYQQTPGQGLQFLFEYFSETQRNKGNFPGRFSGRQFSNSRSEMNVSTLELGDSALYLCASSRRTLSGQETQYFGPGTRLLVL.

The genes are TRBV2 and TRBJ2-5; possible D gene TRBD2, 5 bases. The CDR3 has 14 residues. V lost 4 bases and J lost 1, with 10 bases in between. Germline CDR1 and CDR2: SNHLY and FYNNEI. This CDR3 is CASSASGVQETQYF. CDR3 DNA sequence: TGTGCCAGCAGTGCATCCGGGGTCCAAGAGACCCAGTACTTC. Filled out from reference TRBV2 and TRBJ2-5, the complete variable domain reads EPEVTQTPSHQVTQMGQEVILRCVPISNHLYFYWYRQILGQKVEFLVSFYNNEISEKSEIFDDQFSVERPDGSNFTLKIRSTKLEDSAMYFCASSASGVQETQYFGPGTRLLVL.

The chain joins TRBV7-8 to TRBJ1-5, with 7 bases fitting TRBD1. This CDR3 region has 15 residues. The V and J ends lost 1 base and 4 bases, in that order; junction bases with no gene match: 4. Looked up from germline, CDR1 is SGHVS and CDR2 is FQNEAQ. The CDR3 is CASSLGPTGNQPQHF. For the CDR3, the DNA is TGTGCCAGCAGCTTAGGACCGACAGGGAATCAGCCCCAGCATTTT.

The chain is built from TRBV7-6 and TRBJ1-1; no clear D. The V gene's germline CDR1 is SGHVS and CDR2 FNYEAQ. The V and J ends lost 1 base and 0 bases respectively, with 9 bases between them. CDR3 length equals 15 residues. The CDR3, as DNA: TGTGCCAGCAGCTTAGGAAGCTTCATGAACACTGAAGCTTTCTTT. Translating gives CASSLGSFMNTEAFF.

The V and J genes are TRBV28 and TRBJ2-7; TRBD1 agrees at 10 bases. The CDR3 runs to 15 residues. The V gene's germline CDR1 is MDHEN and CDR2 SYDVKM. Unmatched junction bases numbered 1, after V lost 1 base and J lost 1 base. CDR3 in amino acids: CASSLSGQGSYEQYF. DNA for the CDR3: TGTGCCAGCAGTTTATCGGGACAGGGGTCCTACGAGCAGTACTTC.

DNA of the CDR3: TGTGCCAGCAGTTTGAGGGTCTACGAGCAGTACTTC. Its protein is CASSLRVYEQYF. The chain carries TRBV28 and TRBJ2-7; D is possibly TRBD2 (5 bases). CDR3 size: 12 residues. Trimming took off 3 bases at V and 3 bases at J, with 6 bases between the two ends. Germline values: CDR1 MDHEN, CDR2 SYDVKM.

This chain links TRBV28 with TRBJ2-6, with D uncertain. The CDR3 consists of 16 residues. CDR1 and CDR2 from the germline V gene are MDHEN and SYDVKM. V was trimmed by 3 bases and J by 0 bases, leaving 9 bases between them. CDR3 residues: CASSFSLNSGANVLTF. CDR3 in DNA: TGTGCCAGCAGTTTTAGTTTAAACTCTGGGGCCAACGTCCTGACTTTC.

The J gene is TRBJ2-5, the V gene TRBV10-1; possible D gene TRBD1, 6 bases. In germline, CDR1 is WNHNN, CDR2 SYGVQD (reference sequence). Trimming took 6 bases from V and 1 from J, leaving 9 bases between them. This CDR3 comprises 13 residues. CDR3 amino acids: CASSRGLQETQYF. The CDR3 DNA is TGCGCCAGCAGCAGGGGCCTCCAAGAGACCCAGTACTTC.

J is TRBJ1-6 and V is TRBV28, with D hard to call. Germline loops: CDR1 MDHEN, CDR2 SYDVKM. With 5 bases removed from V and 4 bases from J, the gap between germline ends came to 9 bases. The CDR3 is 14 amino acids. CDR3 amino acids: CASSPGGYNSPLHF. The CDR3 DNA sequence: TGTGCCAGCAGTCCCGGCGGGTATAATTCACCCCTCCACTTT.

This chain uses TRBV7-9 with TRBJ1-2, with D possibly TRBD1 on 6 matching bases. The CDR3 covers 15 residues. The germline V and J ends were trimmed by 2 bases and 7 bases, with 17 bases remaining between them. Germline CDR1 SEHNR, CDR2 FQNEAQ (reference sequence). Here the CDR3 reads CASSLSRGADLGYTF. The CDR3 nucleotides are TGTGCCAGCAGCTTATCCAGGGGCGCAGATCTTGGCTACACCTTC. The whole variable domain, remainder taken from reference TRBV7-9 and TRBJ1-2, is DTGVSQNPRHKITKRGQNVTFRCDPISEHNRLYWYRQTLGQGPEFLTYFQNEAQLEKSRLLSDRFSAERPKGSFSTLEIQRTEQGDSAMYLCASSLSRGADLGYTFGSGTRLTVV.

Relative to its sample, this clone is medium-sized (0.01 to 0.1%). This chain joins TRBV6-1 and TRBJ2-3; D possibly matches TRBD1 or TRBD2 (5 bases each). The CDR3 extends over 16 amino acids. Germline assignment: CDR1 MNHNS and CDR2 SASEGT. V lost 5 bases to trimming and J lost 4 bases, with 19 bases between them. Written as DNA, the CDR3 is TGTGCCAGCAGTAAAGAGGGATACAGGTCCCCAGATACGCAGTATTTT. Translation gives CASSKEGYRSPDTQYF.

The chain uses TRBV4-1 and TRBJ2-7; D is possibly TRBD1 (5 bases). CDR3 length: 13 residues. CDR1 and CDR2 from the germline V gene are MGHRA and YSYEKL. Trimming shortened V by 3 bases and J by 6 bases, and 12 bases separated the two germline ends. The CDR3, as DNA: TGCGCCAGCAGCCAGCAGGGAAGCTCCGAGCAGTACTTC. Translating gives CASSQQGSSEQYF.

This chain connects TRBV10-2 to TRBJ2-7; 8 nucleotides align to TRBD2. CDR3 size: 15 residues. The V segment lost 3 bases and the J segment 3 bases; nucleotides outside the gene matches: 7. Germline lookup yields CDR1 WSHSY and CDR2 SAAADI. CDR3 sequence reads: CASSELAASNYEQYF. The CDR3 DNA reads as TGCGCCAGCAGTGAACTAGCGGCTTCCAACTACGAGCAGTACTTC.

V gene TRBV6-6 combines with J gene TRBJ1-5, with 7 bases fitting TRBD1. Germline V lookup: CDR1 MNHNY, CDR2 SVGAGI (reference sequence). The CDR3 sequence is 15 residues long. V was clipped by 4 bases and J by 5 bases; unmatched bases: 8. The DNA of the CDR3 is TGTGCCAGCAGTTCAGCCGGGACAGACTATCAGCCCCAGCATTTT. Protein sequence: CASSSAGTDYQPQHF.

J is TRBJ2-2 and V is TRBV4-1; 7 bases are shared with TRBD2. Trimming cost V 0 bases and J 2 bases; bases outside gene matches: 15. The CDR3 runs 20 residues. Per the germline V gene, CDR1 is MGHRA and CDR2 is YSYEKL. As DNA, the CDR3 is TGCGCCAGCAGCCAAGATCCGGGGTGGTCGGGGGGATCCAACACCGGGGAGCTGTTTTTT. Amino acids: CASSQDPGWSGGSNTGELFF.

V and J are TRBV29-1 and TRBJ2-7; a weak D match, TRBD1 (6 bases). The germline gives CDR1 SQVTM, CDR2 ANQGSEA. The CDR3 spans 13 residues. V was shortened by 1 base and J by 4 bases, with 11 bases between the two germline ends. The CDR3: CSVEADSNYEQYF. As DNA, the CDR3 is TGCAGCGTTGAAGCGGACAGCAATTACGAGCAGTACTTC.

For the CDR3, the DNA is TGTGCCAGCAACCACCGGGGATCGGCGGGACAAGAGACCCAGTACTTC. Protein: CASNHRGSAGQETQYF. This chain connects TRBV7-9 to TRBJ2-5; D perhaps matches TRBD2 (6 bases). CDR1 is SEHNR, CDR2 FQNEAQ, per germline (reference sequence). V lost 7 bases and J lost 2, with 20 bases in between. The CDR3 runs to 16 residues.

The CDR3 is CASSQDQGAKNIQYF. The CDR3 region has the DNA TGCGCCAGCAGCCAAGACCAGGGGGCCAAAAACATTCAGTACTTC. This chain connects TRBV4-3 to TRBJ2-4; perhaps TRBD1 as D (6 bases). The V end lost 0 bases, the J end lost 1 base, and 7 bases lay between the germline ends. Germline V gives CDR1 LGHNA, CDR2 YSLEER. The CDR3 runs to 15 residues.

The rearrangement uses TRBV27 and TRBJ2-4; D is perhaps TRBD1 (7 bases). The length of the CDR3 is 14 residues. V was shortened by 3 bases and J by 8 bases, with 14 bases between the two germline ends. Germline values: CDR1 MNHEY, CDR2 SMNVEV (reference sequence). Here the CDR3 DNA reads TGTGCCAGCAGTTTGTCTACCAGGGGGGACATTCAGTACTTC. Translation: CASSLSTRGDIQYF.

The V gene is TRBV6-5, the J gene TRBJ2-7; TRBD1 might be the D (6 bases). The CDR3 spans 15 residues. The germline V gene has CDR1 MNHEY and CDR2 SVGAGI. V dropped 0 bases and J dropped 6 bases, with 15 bases sitting between them. The CDR3: CASSYSNARGGEQYF. CDR3 DNA: TGTGCCAGCAGTTACTCGAATGCCAGGGGTGGCGAGCAGTACTTC.

The J gene is TRBJ1-2, the V gene TRBV5-5, with D unresolved. CDR1 is SGHKS, CDR2 YYEKEE, per germline (reference sequence). V dropped 4 bases and J dropped 5 bases, with 21 bases sitting between them. The CDR3 contains 16 residues. CDR3 residues: CASSPGPPPTRYGYTF. The CDR3 DNA sequence: TGTGCCAGCAGCCCTGGTCCTCCCCCTACCCGGTATGGCTACACCTTC.

The chain couples TRBV5-4 to TRBJ2-5; 12 bases are shared with TRBD1. Per the germline V gene, CDR1 is SGHNT and CDR2 is YYREEE (reference sequence). Trimming took 4 bases from V and 5 from J; bases not matched to a gene: 15. This CDR3 has 18 residues. This CDR3 reads CASSLNYIGTGGRETQYF. The DNA for the CDR3 is TGTGCCAGCAGCCTGAATTATATAGGGACAGGGGGCAGGGAGACCCAGTACTTC.

This clone showed up just once. The rearrangement uses TRBV7-8 and TRBJ2-1, with 7 bases fitting TRBD2. V shed 5 bases and J 4 bases; nucleotides not matched to a gene: 5. Looked up from germline, CDR1 is SGHVS and CDR2 is FQNEAQ. The CDR3 is 14 amino acids. CDR3 in DNA: TGTGCCAGCAGCCCTTCGCGGGGGTACAATGAGCAGTTCTTC. It is translated as CASSPSRGYNEQFF.

The chain recombines TRBV28 with TRBJ1-6, with TRBD1 as a possible D gene (5 bases). The V gene's germline CDR1 is MDHEN and CDR2 SYDVKM. Trimming left V 5 bases short and J 7 bases short, with 12 bases between. The CDR3 runs to 14 residues. The CDR3 region is CASSRREKNSPLHF. For the CDR3, the DNA is TGTGCCAGCAGTCGCAGGGAAAAAAATTCACCCCTCCACTTT.

This clone was detected a few times. The CDR3 reads CASSIDEKLFF. As DNA, the CDR3 is TGTGCCAGCAGTATCGATGAAAAACTGTTTTTT. The chain employs TRBV6-6 and TRBJ1-4, with D unresolved. V was clipped by 5 bases and J by 6 bases, with 4 bases between them. Germline V gene lookup returns CDR1 MNHNY and CDR2 SVGAGI (reference sequence). This CDR3 is built from 11 residues.